The rows below give T cell receptor beta chains drawn from one sample of a study of blood T cell repertoires in COVID-19. Using immunoSEQ multiplex PCR, the repertoire was profiled, and TCRdb retains in-frame clones only, with some absent. The data hold 35,000 to 50,000 clones, with 76% observed a single time. The specimen was peripheral blood. The receptor source for this set is a man aged 65 to 79 with active or convalescent COVID-19. The CDR3 runs from the conserved cysteine through the conserved F or W. D genes are given only for firm matches.

D gene	CDR3 length	V gene	J gene	CDR3 protein
.	13	TRBV4-1	TRBJ1-4	CASSPGEVEKLFF
.	15	TRBV2	TRBJ1-5	CASSERGIGNQPQHF
.	13	TRBV19	TRBJ1-4	CASLSGTRGKLFF
.	15	TRBV2	TRBJ2-5	CASKHPGGLGETQYF
TRBD1	14	TRBV28	TRBJ1-2	CAGKDVQGNYGYTF
.	13	TRBV7-2	TRBJ1-1	CASSARVGAEAFF
.	15	TRBV5-1	TRBJ2-2	CASTLDSPNTGELFF
.	15	TRBV5-8	TRBJ1-3	CASSLEVTSGNTIYF
TRBD2	16	TRBV11-2	TRBJ2-1	CASSLALAGGPDEQFF
.	17	TRBV9	TRBJ2-5	CASSATGTPYYQETQYF
TRBD1	14	TRBV27	TRBJ1-1	CASRPLDRGTEAFF
.	14	TRBV10-1	TRBJ2-1	CASSESGQPNEQFF
.	13	TRBV5-1	TRBJ2-7	CASSFESPYEQYF
.	11	TRBV6-5	TRBJ1-3	CASSTGDTIYF
TRBD2	17	TRBV30	TRBJ2-7	CAWRGSPGTSSSYEQYF
TRBD1	16	TRBV5-1	TRBJ1-1	CASSTTGGIGYTEAFF